Given below is one T cell receptor beta chain in context. No cognate antigen has been identified for it. Base quality data are lacking; no much larger clone is found one base away. At the junction V is shortened by 5 bases and J by 6 bases, with 10 bases in between. The CDR3 contains 12 residues, cysteine and phenylalanine counted. The only DNA kept is the CDR3, 36 bases in frame from the first base. The sample comes from a study of blood T cell repertoires in COVID-19 (dated by TCRdb to 2020 to 2021). In terms of the full investigation: Samples covering the acute and convalescent phases of COVID-19 were provided by collaborators in the United States, Italy and Spain. Nearly every sample came with metadata listing a de-identified subject ID, COVID-19 status, age in years and sex. The dataset comprised deeply sampled blood TCRbeta repertoires from subjects exposed to, actively infected with, or recovered from COVID-19. The repertoires were released in a freely available public database intended as a resource for research on the immune response to SARS-CoV-2. The prospective study material was composed of cDNA or gDNA derived from T cells, B-cell-depleted T cells, or PBMCs. The samples were drawn from two sources: the first 160 participants of the ongoing ImmuneRACE study, and about 1,300 subjects contributed by 6 global collaborators. HLA class I and class II types, where available, came from metadata supplied by the sample provider rather than from assay-based typing. The paper's findings and limits, for the study overall: How much clinical and demographic metadata was included differed by source and by participant, and the metadata was provided uncurated.

Whole blood was collected in K2EDTA tubes by collaborating institutions according to the institutions' own protocols. For TCRbeta analysis, collaborator samples were shipped as frozen whole blood, as isolated PBMCs, or as DNA extracted from either sample type. TCRbeta CDR3 regions were amplified from genomic DNA by means of the immunoSEQ Assay, a bias-controlled multiplex PCR. Under the source paper's analysis protocol: Nucleated cell counts per sample were estimated from amplification of reference gene primers within the assay. To quantify the absolute abundance of each unique TCRbeta CDR3 rearrangement, sequence reads were collapsed and filtered. Productive Simpson clonality was computed per sample as the square root of Simpson's diversity index over productive rearrangements. TCRdb's version of the immuneACCESS table is confined to in-frame rearrangements and falls short of the full clone set. An unresolved V gene accounts for under half of the shortfall where checked; the remainder is of unknown origin. V and J calls and clone size are as listed in that table; D and trimming were resolved from the DNA. For this sample there are 400,000 to 500,000 clones; roughly 85% appear just once. The top ten hold more than 1.4% of the sample.

The chain is encoded by TRBV12-3 or TRBV12-4 joined to TRBJ1-2; D gene: possibly TRBD1, on 5 matching bases. The receptor was isolated from a woman in her twenties or thirties with active or convalescent COVID-19. The sample taken for sequencing was peripheral blood. This receptor carries the CDR3 CASSATENGYTF. The sequenced DNA is TGTGCCAGCAGTGCGACAGAGAATGGCTACACCTTC.